Included here is one TCR beta chain sequence, with context. As yet, its antigen is unknown. In the same sample, other DNA sequences code for this CDR3. Per the germline V gene, CDR1 is MNHEY and CDR2 is SMNVEV (reference sequence). The ends lost 0 bases at V and 5 bases at J; junction bases unmatched: 1. This CDR3 contains 14 residues. TCRdb's copy holds only in-frame clones and misses some; the assay was immunoSEQ multiplex PCR. The sample contains fewer than 90,000 clones, roughly nine tenths of which appear only once. The record originates from a study of T cell responses to AZD1222 COVID-19 vaccine. Study summary: Second doses at about 4 or about 12 weeks were pooled. Study results and caveats: Donors were largely white British and mainly female; clonal diversity was possibly underestimated. CD4 TCRs covered the whole spike, strongest at regions 160-218 and 743-854. Vaccination with two AZD1222 doses was followed by a rise in Spike-specific TCR breadth and depth.

This TCR was sampled from an adult in good health. The V call is TRBV27, the J call TRBJ1-2; the match to TRBD1 covers 9 bases. The sample in question was peripheral blood, obtained on day 0 of AZD1222 vaccination. DNA of the CDR3: TGTGCCAGCAGTTTATCCGGACAGGGGTATGGCTACACCTTC. Translating it yields CASSLSGQGYGYTF.